This passage covers 12 T cell receptor beta chains from one sample sequenced in a study of shared clonotypes between healthy human individuals. Method: immunoSEQ multiplex PCR; TCRdb's copy keeps in-frame clones and lacks some. The table has 780,000 or so clones, just under 75% seen once. The sample comprised memory CD4+ T cells sorted from blood. Subset here: CD45RA-negative fraction. The receptors were sampled from a woman aged 25-40 years in good health.

The J gene is TRBJ2-1, the V gene TRBV9; 7 bases line up with TRBD2. The CDR3 length is 16 residues. The germline CDR1 and CDR2 sequences are SGDLS and YYNGEE. V lost 4 bases to trimming and J lost 8 bases; unmatched junction nucleotides: 15. The CDR3 loop is CASSSLAEGFLDEQFF. The CDR3 nucleotides are TGTGCCAGCAGCAGCCTAGCGGAGGGGTTCTTAGATGAGCAGTTCTTC.

J is TRBJ1-5 and V is TRBV6-4; D unresolved. Trimming removed 6 bases at V and 3 bases at J, with 3 bases between. The CDR3 is 11 residues long. Germline V gene lookup returns CDR1 MRHNA and CDR2 SNTAGT. The CDR3 sequence is CASSLNQPQHF. The CDR3 DNA follows: TGTGCCAGCAGCCTCAATCAGCCCCAGCATTTT.

The chain combines TRBV28 with TRBJ2-7, with 9 bases matching TRBD1. The CDR3 has 14 residues. The ends lost 6 bases at V and 3 bases at J; junction bases unmatched: 6. The germline V gene has CDR1 MDHEN and CDR2 SYDVKM. CDR3 protein: CASRTGQGYYEQYF. Here the CDR3 DNA reads TGTGCCAGCAGAACGGGACAGGGATACTACGAGCAGTACTTC. The entire variable domain, with the rest obtained from reference TRBV28 and TRBJ2-7, is as follows: DVKVTQSSRYLVKRTGEKVFLECVQDMDHENMFWYRQDPGLGLRLIYFSYDVKMKEKGDIPEGYSVSREKKERFSLILESASTNQTSMYLCASRTGQGYYEQYFGPGTRLTVT.

This chain joins TRBV27 and TRBJ2-7, with TRBD2 matching 7 bases. There are 14 residues in the CDR3. V lost 4 bases to trimming and J lost 0 bases; unmatched junction nucleotides: 3. CDR1 MNHEY and CDR2 SMNVEV come from the germline V gene (reference sequence). The CDR3 loop reads CASSSGGSSYEQYF. Written as DNA, the CDR3 is TGTGCCAGCAGTTCGGGAGGATCCTCCTACGAGCAGTACTTC.

The V call is TRBV5-1, the J call TRBJ1-1; no clear D. This CDR3 has 13 residues. Germline V gene sequence: CDR1 SGHRS, CDR2 YFSETQ. Trimming stripped 2 bases from V and 0 bases from J, with 5 bases between. This CDR3 is CASSLWMNTEAFF. In DNA form, the CDR3 reads TGCGCCAGCAGCTTATGGATGAACACTGAAGCTTTCTTT.

The V call is TRBV7-9, the J call TRBJ1-1, with 7 bases identical to TRBD1. Losses at the gene ends were 5 bases for V and 4 bases for J; bases not matched to a gene: 10. The CDR3 is 15 amino acids. Germline loops: CDR1 SEHNR, CDR2 FQNEAQ (reference sequence). The CDR3 nucleotides are TGTGCCAGCAGCGACAGAACAGGGGCCGGCACTGAAGCTTTCTTT. Protein sequence: CASSDRTGAGTEAFF.

This clone occurred once. This chain uses TRBV5-1 with TRBJ2-1; tentative D call: TRBD2 (6 bases). Per germline, CDR1 SGHRS and CDR2 YFSETQ. The length of the CDR3 is 15 residues. Trimming stripped 4 bases from V and 2 bases from J, with 13 bases between. CDR3 region: CASSPVSGPYNEQFF. The CDR3 DNA sequence: TGCGCCAGCAGCCCGGTTAGCGGTCCCTACAATGAGCAGTTCTTC.

This clone has just one count. An end of the junction does not agree with germline; a read error may underlie this. The chain is built from TRBV28 and TRBJ2-3, with 9 bases fitting TRBD2. The CDR3 has 15 amino acids. The germline V gene has CDR1 MDHEN and CDR2 SYDVKM. Here the CDR3 DNA reads TGTGCTAGCAGTTTGGCTAGCGGGAACACAGATACGCAGTATTTT. Its protein is CASSLASGNTDTQYF.

The chain joins TRBV10-1 to TRBJ2-3, with TRBD2 matching over 9 bases. Germline assignment: CDR1 WNHNN and CDR2 SYGVQD (reference sequence). V trimming: 9 bases; J trimming: 5 bases; junction bases outside the gene matches: 6. This CDR3 has 13 residues. CDR3 in amino acids: CASRAGGKDTQYF. In nucleotides, the CDR3 is TGCGCCAGTCGCGCGGGAGGGAAAGATACGCAGTATTTT.

The J gene is TRBJ1-2, the V gene TRBV27; D is perhaps TRBD1 (5 bases). V lost 8 bases and J 5 bases, leaving 15 bases between the germline ends. CDR1 is MNHEY, CDR2 SMNVEV, per germline (reference sequence). The CDR3 consists of 13 residues. CDR3 loop: CASAVRGEYGYTF. The CDR3 DNA reads TGTGCCAGCGCCGTACGGGGGGAGTATGGCTACACCTTC.

This chain uses TRBV10-2 with TRBJ1-3, with D possibly matching TRBD1 (6 bases). Trimming pared 6 bases from V and 7 bases from J, leaving 13 bases between. The CDR3 is 13 residues long. In germline, CDR1 is WSHSY, CDR2 SAAADI. CDR3 region: CASSSGVGNTIYF. Here the CDR3 DNA reads TGCGCCAGCAGCTCAGGGGTGGGGAACACCATATATTTT.

The rearrangement joins TRBV7-9 to TRBJ1-2; D unclear. The CDR3 runs 16 residues. From germline, CDR1 is SEHNR and CDR2 FQNEAQ (reference sequence). V was shortened by 3 bases and J by 1 base, with 15 bases between the two germline ends. This CDR3 reads CASSLSTTVLNYGYTF. In nucleotides, the CDR3 is TGTGCCAGCAGCTTGTCGACAACTGTCCTTAACTATGGCTACACCTTC.